The 27 T cell receptor beta chains listed next were all sequenced from one sample in a study of T cell repertoires in ileal Crohn's disease. The time point was: neoterminal ileum biopsy at postoperative endoscopy, about 6 months after surgery. The assay was immunoSEQ multiplex PCR, and TCRdb's table has in-frame clones only and misses some. This sample has roughly 62,000 clones; roughly nine tenths occur once, and the top ten carry roughly 2%. Sequenced: ileal tissue. The receptors here all came from an adult with Crohn's disease.

This clone has just a few counts. This chain links TRBV10-3 with TRBJ1-4, with TRBD1 as a possible D gene (6 bases). The CDR3 runs to 13 residues. Trimming took off 8 bases at V and 8 bases at J, with 15 bases between the two ends. Germline-derived CDR1 and CDR2 are ENHRY and SYGVKD. CDR3 in DNA: TGTGCCATCGGCAACAGGGTGGGGGAAAAACTGTTTTTT. Protein: CAIGNRVGEKLFF.

The J gene is TRBJ2-7, the V gene TRBV5-5, with TRBD1 matching 8 bases. CDR3 length: 14 amino acids. Germline V lookup: CDR1 SGHKS, CDR2 YYEKEE (reference sequence). J was trimmed by 2 bases and V by 2 bases; bases with no gene match: 3. The CDR3 DNA reads as TGTGCCAGCAGCTTCGGGACAGGAGCCTACGAGCAGTACGTC. Protein: CASSFGTGAYEQYV.

The V call is TRBV6-1, the J call TRBJ1-2; the D is unclear. Trimming took off 4 bases at V and 7 bases at J, with 7 bases between the two ends. The CDR3 loop spans 11 amino acids. Germline assignment: CDR1 MNHNS and CDR2 SASEGT. The CDR3 DNA follows: TGTGCCAGCAGTGTGGCCACTGGCTACACCTTC. Amino acid sequence: CASSVATGYTF.

The CDR3 nucleotides are TGTGCCAGCAGCGAGACTTATGAGCAGTTCTTC. Its protein product is CASSETYEQFF. The chain links TRBV13 to TRBJ2-1; D call uncertain. The CDR3 is 11 residues long. With 5 bases removed from V and 8 bases from J, the gap between germline ends came to 7 bases. Germline CDR1 is PRHDT and CDR2 is FYEKMQ (reference sequence).

V is TRBV5-4 and J is TRBJ2-5; D possibly corresponds to TRBD1 (5 bases). Per the germline V gene, CDR1 is SGHNT and CDR2 is YYREEE (reference sequence). The CDR3 is 15 residues long. V was cut by 0 bases and J by 2 bases, with 11 bases left in between. The CDR3 bases are TGTGCCAGCAGCTTGGAAGCAGGGCGGCAAGAGACCCAGTACTTC. It codes for CASSLEAGRQETQYF.

The J gene is TRBJ1-1, the V gene TRBV27, with D possibly being TRBD1 (5 bases). The germline CDR1 and CDR2 sequences are MNHEY and SMNVEV (reference sequence). This CDR3 is 14 amino acids long. V shed 4 bases and J shed 5 bases, with 14 bases lying between them. The CDR3 is CASSYNRRGTEAFF. The CDR3 bases are TGTGCCAGCAGTTATAATAGGAGGGGAACTGAAGCTTTCTTT.

The rearrangement links TRBV11-2 to TRBJ1-1, with 8 positions matching TRBD1. The V gene's germline CDR1 is SGHAT and CDR2 FQNNGV. CDR3 size: 13 residues. The V and J ends lost 6 bases and 4 bases, in that order; junction bases with no gene match: 4. CDR3 sequence: CASRITGGTEAFF. In DNA, the CDR3 is TGTGCCAGCAGGATCACAGGGGGCACTGAAGCTTTCTTT. The variable domain in full, completed from reference TRBV11-2 and TRBJ1-1, reads EAGVAQSPRYKIIEKRQSVAFWCNPISGHATLYWYQQILGQGPKLLIQFQNNGVVDDSQLPKDRFSAERLKGVDSTLKIQPAKLEDSAVYLCASRITGGTEAFFGQGTRLTVV.

This chain connects TRBV18 to TRBJ1-1; D gene unclear. This CDR3 region has 14 residues. Between the trimmed V and J ends, which lost 3 bases and 3 bases, there was a span of 11 bases. Germline V gene data show CDR1 as KGHSH and CDR2 as LQKENI. The CDR3 DNA reads as TGTGCCAGCTCACCCGTAGCGGGGTACACTGAAGCTTTCTTT. Translating it yields CASSPVAGYTEAFF.

The V gene is TRBV6-1, the J gene TRBJ2-1; 14 positions agree with TRBD2. Germline V gives CDR1 MNHNS, CDR2 SASEGT. This CDR3 has 15 amino acids. The CDR3 sequence is CATSPGLAGVNEQFF. The DNA of the CDR3 is TGTGCGACCTCCCCGGGACTAGCGGGAGTAAATGAGCAGTTCTTC.

This clone came up many times. This sequence joins TRBV7-8 and TRBJ1-5; possible D gene TRBD1, 5 bases. V lost 6 bases and J lost 5, with 11 bases in between. CDR3 length equals 13 residues. CDR1 and CDR2 (germline): SGHVS, FQNEAQ. CDR3 protein: CASSDGTHQPQHF. CDR3 DNA: TGTGCCAGCAGTGACGGGACTCATCAGCCCCAGCATTTT.

This clone was counted a few times. V and J are TRBV5-1 and TRBJ2-2; 9 nucleotides align to TRBD1. With V trimmed by 6 bases and J by 5 bases, 8 bases remained unmatched. Germline V gives CDR1 SGHRS, CDR2 YFSETQ. CDR3 length: 15 residues. The CDR3 coding sequence is TGCGCCAGCACGTCCGGGGACAGGGCGACCGGGGAGCTGTTTTTT. Amino acids: CASTSGDRATGELFF.

The J gene is TRBJ1-2, the V gene TRBV28, with D possibly being TRBD1 (6 bases). V lost 7 bases and J 8 bases, leaving 20 bases between the germline ends. The length of the CDR3 is 14 residues. Germline V gives CDR1 MDHEN, CDR2 SYDVKM. The CDR3: CASTLGTGRGGYTF. The CDR3 bases are TGTGCCAGCACCCTTGGAACAGGGAGAGGGGGCTACACCTTC.

This sequence joins TRBV10-3 and TRBJ1-5, with D hard to call. Trimming stripped 4 bases from V and 3 bases from J, with 4 bases between. The CDR3 is 12 residues long. Germline lookup yields CDR1 ENHRY and CDR2 SYGVKD. The CDR3 is CAISAINQPQHF. As DNA, the CDR3 is TGTGCCATCAGTGCCATCAATCAGCCCCAGCATTTT.

The chain carries TRBV6-1 and TRBJ1-4; D is uncertain. Looked up from germline, CDR1 is MNHNS and CDR2 is SASEGT. The CDR3 has 14 amino acids. V lost 3 bases, J lost 6 bases, and 11 bases lay in between. The CDR3 spells CASSERGRYEKLFF. The CDR3 nucleotides read TGTGCCAGCAGTGAGAGAGGAAGGTATGAAAAACTGTTTTTT.

In DNA, the CDR3 is TGTGCCAGCAGCCCTCAGGGGGCACAGGTATCCTATAATTCACCCCTCCACTTT. It specifies CASSPQGAQVSYNSPLHF. J is TRBJ1-6 and V is TRBV4-2, with TRBD1 matching over 8 bases. V dropped 4 bases and J dropped 1; count of bases not matched to a gene: 9. CDR3 size: 18 residues. In germline, CDR1 is LGHNA, CDR2 YNFKEQ.

This clone was seen once. The V gene is TRBV2, the J gene TRBJ2-7; possible D gene TRBD1, 5 bases. V gave up 2 bases and J gave up 3 bases, with 5 bases separating them. Looked up from germline, CDR1 is SNHLY and CDR2 is FYNNEI. CDR3 length equals 12 residues. CDR3 DNA sequence: TGTGCCAGCAGTGAAAGGGGCTACGAGCAGTACGTC. This gives the protein CASSERGYEQYV.

This chain links TRBV9 with TRBJ1-1, with TRBD1 matching over 7 bases. V dropped 3 bases and J dropped 7; count of bases not matched to a gene: 6. The CDR3 covers 13 residues. Germline CDR1 SGDLS, CDR2 YYNGEE. The CDR3 loop reads CASSDPRDSEAFF. The CDR3 bases are TGTGCCAGCAGCGACCCCCGGGACAGTGAAGCTTTCTTT.

V gene TRBV5-6 combines with J gene TRBJ2-1, with D uncertain. CDR1 SGHDT and CDR2 YYEEEE come from the germline V gene. The CDR3 covers 13 residues. V was shortened by 4 bases and J by 7 bases, with 12 bases between the two germline ends. The CDR3 nucleotides are TGTGCCAGCAGCCAAACTGACTGGAATGAGCAGTTCTTC. It codes for CASSQTDWNEQFF.

The chain combines TRBV5-1 with TRBJ1-3; no reliable D call. V lost 5 bases and J lost 2, with 11 bases in between. The CDR3 spans 14 residues. Germline V gene data show CDR1 as SGHRS and CDR2 as YFSETQ. This CDR3 reads CASRVSSAGNTIYF. The CDR3 region has the DNA TGCGCCAGCAGAGTATCATCAGCTGGAAACACCATATATTTT.

The chain links TRBV28 to TRBJ1-5; D perhaps matches TRBD1 (5 bases). V shed 2 bases and J shed 1 base, with 9 bases lying between them. The CDR3 has 15 residues. Germline assignment: CDR1 MDHEN and CDR2 SYDVKM. The CDR3 coding sequence is TGTGCCAGCAGTTTAGTAGGGGTGAGCAATCAGCCCCAGCATTTT. Translated, it gives CASSLVGVSNQPQHF.

The chain has TRBV11-2 and TRBJ1-2; TRBD1 is a possible D gene (6 bases). The CDR3 has 16 amino acids. From germline, CDR1 is SGHAT and CDR2 FQNNGV. The germline V and J ends were trimmed by 3 bases and 10 bases, with 24 bases remaining between them. CDR3 residues: CASSFSISGQSTYYTF. CDR3 in DNA: TGTGCCAGCAGCTTTAGTATCTCCGGACAGTCAACTTACTACACCTTC.

The chain couples TRBV6-1 to TRBJ2-1, with 7 bases matching TRBD1. The V and J ends lost 6 bases and 3 bases, in that order; junction bases with no gene match: 8. Germline V gene sequence: CDR1 MNHNS, CDR2 SASEGT. The CDR3 contains 15 residues. CDR3: CASRDRDSSYNEQFF. DNA of the CDR3: TGTGCCAGCAGGGACCGGGACAGTAGCTACAATGAGCAGTTCTTC.

About this clone itself: A read error may produce the germline difference seen at one junction end. The chain employs TRBV7-9 and TRBJ1-3; 9 nucleotides line up with TRBD1. The CDR3 extends over 15 amino acids. The germline gives CDR1 SEHNR, CDR2 FQNEAQ (reference sequence). The CDR3 is CASRKNRGPGNTIYF. CDR3 DNA: TGTGCCAGCAGGAAAAACAGGGGGCCTGGTAACACCATATATTTT.

The V and J genes are TRBV11-2 and TRBJ2-1; D is unresolved. CDR3 size: 13 residues. Germline CDR1 is SGHAT and CDR2 is FQNNGV. V dropped 1 base and J dropped 10 bases, with 11 bases sitting between them. The CDR3 region is CASSLVTVREQFF. In DNA form, the CDR3 reads TGTGCCAGCAGCTTAGTCACGGTCAGGGAGCAGTTCTTC.

The genes are TRBV27 and TRBJ1-2; maybe TRBD1 (6 bases). The CDR3 runs to 14 residues. CDR1 and CDR2 (germline): MNHEY, SMNVEV (reference sequence). V dropped 7 bases and J dropped 8 bases, with 20 bases sitting between them. The CDR3 bases are TGTGCCAGCATTGGCAGGGGAGGGTCGAACGGCTACACCTTC. Translating gives CASIGRGGSNGYTF.

The CDR3 region is CASSSSQGSSPLHF. The DNA for the CDR3 is TGTGCCAGCAGTTCTAGTCAGGGGAGTTCACCCCTCCACTTT. V usage is TRBV6-5 and J usage is TRBJ1-6; the D gene is possibly TRBD1 (6 bases). Trimming took off 4 bases at V and 9 bases at J, with 13 bases between the two ends. The CDR3 is 14 amino acids. CDR1 and CDR2 from the germline V gene are MNHEY and SVGAGI.

The rearrangement links TRBV10-2 to TRBJ2-7, with a weak D call TRBD1 (5 bases). This CDR3 contains 13 residues. V was shortened by 0 bases and J by 3 bases, with 6 bases between the two germline ends. Looked up from germline, CDR1 is WSHSY and CDR2 is SAAADI. The CDR3 DNA reads as TGCGCCAGCAGTGAGTCGGGGCTCTACGAGCAGTACGTC. Its protein product is CASSESGLYEQYV.